The present T cell receptor beta chain was sequenced within a study of control samples from healthy donors and cancer patients. Using immunoSEQ multiplex PCR, the repertoire was profiled, and TCRdb retains in-frame clones only, with some absent. The sample comprises 150,000 to 200,000 clones, about 93% of which are singletons, and more than 1.4% rests with the top ten. This TCR derives from a man aged 18 to 29 in good health. Source material: blood.

CDR3 sequence: CASSATALGDYGYTF. In DNA, the CDR3 is TGTGCCAGCAGTGCCACAGCGCTAGGAGACTATGGCTACACCTTC. The chain links TRBV28 to TRBJ1-2; D not resolved. Trimming removed 5 bases from V and 3 bases from J, with 16 bases in between. CDR1 is MDHEN and CDR2 is SYDVKM in the germline V gene. The CDR3 covers 15 residues.